Sequencing of this T cell receptor beta chain was carried out in a study of PD-L1 blockade in urothelial cancer. Overall study: Patients' histories included 0 to 3 prior chemotherapy regimens.

This clone is a singleton in its sample. Its target is unknown. Whole-study findings and limits: Pretreatment peripheral blood TCR clonality that fell below the median predicted better survival among the patients studied.

Time point meaning: peripheral blood 6 weeks after treatment start. Per-patient samples, pretreatment and on-treatment, numbered 1 to 8. TCRdb keeps only in-frame clones here, not all; method: immunoSEQ multiplex PCR. This sample has some 75,000 clones, with about 91% found just once. Germline-derived CDR1 and CDR2 are MDHEN and SYDVKM. Trimming stripped 9 bases from V and 4 bases from J, with 15 bases between. The CDR3 is made up of 13 amino acids. The chain couples TRBV28 to TRBJ1-1, with no clear D. Here the sequenced sample was PBMCs, taken around atezolizumab (anti-PD-L1) treatment. The TCR sequence derives from a woman older than 75 with urothelial cancer. CDR3 DNA sequence: TGTGCCAGTGTGCGAAGGAGGCTCACTGAAGCTTTCTTT. As protein: CASVRRRLTEAFF.